This is a list of T cell receptor beta chains from one sample in a study of T cells in Graves' hyperthyroidism and ophthalmopathy. TCRdb independently ran MiXCR on the multiplex PCR reads; one entry per CDR3 protein. The sample has around 350,000 distinct CDR3 sequences, 15% to 20% seen once. Input material: blood. These receptors were taken from a woman younger than 30 with Graves' hyperthyroidism. Each CDR3 is given with its conserved first and last residue. The D gene is left open where the match is weak. Size is stated for part of the rows, as once, few or many counts, or as a class when the clone is expanded.

j_call	clone_size	d_call	v_call	cdr3_nt	cdr3_aa
TRBJ1-1	many	.	TRBV7-2	TGTGCCAGCAGCTTAGTCGCCAGGGAAGGCAGGAACACTGAAGCTTTCTTT	CASSLVAREGRNTEAFF
TRBJ2-5	many	.	TRBV20-1	TGCAGTGCTAGAAGCCGGTTCCAAGAGACCCAGTACTTC	CSARSRFQETQYF
TRBJ1-2	many	TRBD1	TRBV2	TGTGCCAGCAGTGAAGCGCAGGGACAGGGGCCCAATGGCTACACCTTC	CASSEAQGQGPNGYTF
TRBJ1-1	.	.	TRBV18	TGTGCCAGCTCACCGGCAGGGACGGCAGTCACTGAAGCTTTCTTT	CASSPAGTAVTEAFF
TRBJ1-5	many	.	TRBV30	TGTGCCTGGAGTTCCGGGTGGGGTCAGCCCCAGCATTTT	CAWSSGWGQPQHF
TRBJ1-5	many	.	TRBV2	TGTGCCAGCAGTGAGGGGGGTAGACGCAATCAGCCCCAGCATTTT	CASSEGGRRNQPQHF
TRBJ2-7	many	.	TRBV10-2	TGCGCCAGCAGTGAAATGGGGGTAGGGACGAGCTCCTACGAGCAGTACTTC	CASSEMGVGTSSYEQYF
TRBJ2-7	many	TRBD1	TRBV6-5	TGTGCCAGCAGGACGCAGGGGGAGACCTACGAGCAGTACTTC	CASRTQGETYEQYF
TRBJ2-4	many	.	TRBV2	TGTGCCAGCGCAAATTCTAGGAACCTAGCCAAAAACATTCAGTACTTC	CASANSRNLAKNIQYF
TRBJ2-7	many	TRBD2	TRBV28	TGTGCCAGCAGCCCAATGGGACTAGGTTACTACGAGCAGTACTTC	CASSPMGLGYYEQYF
TRBJ2-7	.	.	TRBV30	TGTGCCTGGAACTCCGGGCGGGGAGGATACGAGCAGTACTTC	CAWNSGRGGYEQYF
TRBJ2-7	few	.	TRBV3-1	TGTGCCAGCAGCCAAGGTGGGCCAGGGGCCAACGAGCAGTACTTC	CASSQGGPGANEQYF
TRBJ2-7	many	TRBD2	TRBV29-1	TGCAGCGTAGGGACTAGCGAGGTCTACGAGCAGTACTTC	CSVGTSEVYEQYF
TRBJ1-1	.	.	TRBV18	TGTGCCAGCGCCGGATTGGGCACTGAAGCTTTCTTT	CASAGLGTEAFF
TRBJ1-5	many	.	TRBV12-3/TRBV12-4	TGTGCCAGCAGTTTAATAAAGACCGCCCAGCATTTT	CASSLIKTAQHF
TRBJ1-1	few	.	TRBV20-1	TGCAGTGCTAGAGCTAGGGACACTGAAGCTTTCTTT	CSARARDTEAFF
TRBJ2-7	few	.	TRBV4-1	TGCGCCAGCAGCCCCCAGGTCGGGGTGGGCGAGCAGTACTTC	CASSPQVGVGEQYF
TRBJ2-7	.	.	TRBV12-3/TRBV12-4	TGTGCCAGCAGTTTAACACAGGGACCCCACGAGCAGTACTTC	CASSLTQGPHEQYF
TRBJ1-1	.	TRBD1	TRBV18	TGTGCCAGCTCCGGGGACAGAAAGAACACTGAAGCTTTCTTT	CASSGDRKNTEAFF
TRBJ1-5	many	.	TRBV6-1	TGTGCCAGCAGTGAGGAAAGTTTTCAGCCCCAGCATTTT	CASSEESFQPQHF
TRBJ1-2	.	.	TRBV6-5	TGTGCCAGCAGTTACTCGGGAGGGTCTAACTATGGCTACACCTTC	CASSYSGGSNYGYTF
TRBJ2-5	many	.	TRBV12-3/TRBV12-4	TGTGCCAGCAGTTTAGGAAGTCTTGAAGAGACCCAGTACTTC	CASSLGSLEETQYF
TRBJ1-1	many	.	TRBV5-1	TGCGCCAGCAGCACAGGACAGCTGAACACTGAAGCTTTCTTT	CASSTGQLNTEAFF
TRBJ1-3	.	TRBD1	TRBV18	TGTGCCAGCTCACCACCGGGGACAGGCTCTGGAAACACCATATATTTT	CASSPPGTGSGNTIYF
TRBJ2-4	.	TRBD1	TRBV11-1	TGTGCCAGCAGCTTAGTGGGACAGGGGGCCAAAAACATTCAGTACTTC	CASSLVGQGAKNIQYF
TRBJ2-5	.	.	TRBV12-3/TRBV12-4	TGTGCCAGCAGTAACGTATCGAGGGGGTATAGAGAGACCCAGTACTTC	CASSNVSRGYRETQYF
TRBJ2-2	many	TRBD2	TRBV12-3/TRBV12-4	TGTGCCAGCAGTTTATTGGGAGGGTCCAAGGGCGGGAAGCTGTTTTTT	CASSLLGGSKGGKLFF
TRBJ2-7	many	TRBD1	TRBV24-1	TGTGCCACCAGTGCAGCCGGGACAGGGGTTTACGAGCAGTACTTC	CATSAAGTGVYEQYF
TRBJ2-2	few	.	TRBV4-2	TGTGCCAGCAGCCATGCAAGTTGGCAGGACAACACCGGGGAGCTGTTTTTT	CASSHASWQDNTGELFF
TRBJ1-2	many	TRBD1	TRBV11-2	TGTGCCAGCAGCTTCGGACAGGGGGACTCCTATGGCTACACCTTC	CASSFGQGDSYGYTF
TRBJ1-1	many	.	TRBV11-3	TGTGCCAGCAGCTTAAGGGCATACAAGGAGTCTGGAACTGAAGCTTTCTTT	CASSLRAYKESGTEAFF
TRBJ2-5	many	.	TRBV30	TGTGCCTGGAGTCCTAACCTCGAGACCCAGTACTTC	CAWSPNLETQYF
TRBJ2-5	few	TRBD2	TRBV3-1	TGTGCCAGCAGCCCAGGGACTAGCGGGGCCATGACCCAGTACTTC	CASSPGTSGAMTQYF
TRBJ2-2	many	.	TRBV2	TGTGCCAGCAGATCAGACAGACTGAACACCGGGGAGCTGTTTTTT	CASRSDRLNTGELFF
TRBJ2-6	many	.	TRBV20-1	TGCAGTGCCTCATTGGCGGCAGGTGATCTCTCTGGGGCCAACGTCCTGACTTTC	CSASLAAGDLSGANVLTF
TRBJ2-2	many	TRBD2	TRBV7-8	TGTGCCAGCAGCCACTTGGGAGCTAGCGGGAACGGGGAGCTGTTTTTT	CASSHLGASGNGELFF
TRBJ1-1	many	TRBD1	TRBV27	TGTGCCAGCAGGCAACAGGGGGCTTTGAACACTGAAGCTTTCTTT	CASRQQGALNTEAFF
TRBJ1-1	many	.	TRBV20-1	TGCAGTGCTCGGCAGGTAATGGGCGATTTCACTGAAGCTTTCTTT	CSARQVMGDFTEAFF
TRBJ1-5	once	.	TRBV29-1	TGCAGCGCAGGGGTCGGGGATCAGCCCCAGCATTTT	CSAGVGDQPQHF
TRBJ1-1	many	TRBD1	TRBV7-8	TGTGCCAGCAGCCAAGAGGACAGGGGTATTAACACTGAAGCTTTCTTT	CASSQEDRGINTEAFF
TRBJ1-1	many	.	TRBV20-1	TGCAGTGCTACGCTCGGGGCTATGAACACTGAAGCTTTCTTT	CSATLGAMNTEAFF
TRBJ2-7	many	.	TRBV6-5	TGTGCCGGCAAGGTGGGCAGGGGCTGGAACGAGCAGTACTTC	CAGKVGRGWNEQYF
TRBJ1-1	many	TRBD1	TRBV29-1	TGCAGCGTGGGAGGGGGCGAAGTAACGAACACTGAAGCTTTCTTT	CSVGGGEVTNTEAFF
TRBJ2-7	many	.	TRBV15	TGTGCCACCAGCCGTTCACGATTATACGAGCAGTACTTC	CATSRSRLYEQYF
TRBJ1-5	many	.	TRBV20-1	TGCAGTGCTAGAGTGGGTAATAGCAATCAGCCCCAGCATTTT	CSARVGNSNQPQHF
TRBJ1-3	many	.	TRBV28	TGTGCCACAGGAGGGGGTTACCCCTACTCTGGAAACACCATATATTTT	CATGGGYPYSGNTIYF
TRBJ2-7	.	TRBD2	TRBV4-1	TGCGCCAGCAGTCTTAGCGGGAGTATAGGAGGCGAGCAGTACTTC	CASSLSGSIGGEQYF
TRBJ2-7	many	.	TRBV12-3/TRBV12-4	TGTGCCAGCAGTCCTTACAGACGAGGACAGGGAGGGAACGAGCAGTACTTC	CASSPYRRGQGGNEQYF
TRBJ1-5	many	.	TRBV12-3/TRBV12-4	TGTGCCAGCAGTCCCCGTCGTCAGCCCCAGCATTTT	CASSPRRQPQHF
TRBJ1-2	few	.	TRBV3-1	TGTGCCAGCAGCCAAGTACACGGTTCCTACACCTTC	CASSQVHGSYTF
TRBJ1-2	few	.	TRBV29-1	TGCAGCGTTGAAGATCGGAAACAGACCTATGGCTACACCTTC	CSVEDRKQTYGYTF
TRBJ1-2	many	.	TRBV12-3/TRBV12-4	TGTGCCAGCAGTTTTTCAGGGTATTCCTCCGGCTACACCTTC	CASSFSGYSSGYTF
TRBJ1-5	many	TRBD1	TRBV5-1	TGCGCCAGCAGCCCGGGGAGTGGCAGGGGGAATCAGCCCCAGCATTTT	CASSPGSGRGNQPQHF
TRBJ1-1	.	TRBD1	TRBV4-2	TGTGCCAGCAGCCTGGACAGGGGGCTGGCTGAAGCTTTCTTT	CASSLDRGLAEAFF
TRBJ2-7	many	.	TRBV6-1	TGTGCCAGCAGTAGACAGAGCAACGAGCAGTACTTC	CASSRQSNEQYF
TRBJ1-1	many	.	TRBV24-1	TGTGCCACCAGGCCAGGGGTTGAGGGAGGATCCACTGAAGCTTTCTTT	CATRPGVEGGSTEAFF
TRBJ1-5	.	.	TRBV20-1	TGCAGTGCTAGCAGGAGGGGTCAGCCCCAGCATTTT	CSASRRGQPQHF
TRBJ1-6	.	.	TRBV2	TGTGCCAGCCAAACCTACGGGGTTGATTCACCCCTCCACTTT	CASQTYGVDSPLHF
TRBJ2-7	.	TRBD1	TRBV12-5	TGTGCTAGTGCCTCCCTGAGGACAGGGCGTTCCTACGAGCAGTACTTC	CASASLRTGRSYEQYF